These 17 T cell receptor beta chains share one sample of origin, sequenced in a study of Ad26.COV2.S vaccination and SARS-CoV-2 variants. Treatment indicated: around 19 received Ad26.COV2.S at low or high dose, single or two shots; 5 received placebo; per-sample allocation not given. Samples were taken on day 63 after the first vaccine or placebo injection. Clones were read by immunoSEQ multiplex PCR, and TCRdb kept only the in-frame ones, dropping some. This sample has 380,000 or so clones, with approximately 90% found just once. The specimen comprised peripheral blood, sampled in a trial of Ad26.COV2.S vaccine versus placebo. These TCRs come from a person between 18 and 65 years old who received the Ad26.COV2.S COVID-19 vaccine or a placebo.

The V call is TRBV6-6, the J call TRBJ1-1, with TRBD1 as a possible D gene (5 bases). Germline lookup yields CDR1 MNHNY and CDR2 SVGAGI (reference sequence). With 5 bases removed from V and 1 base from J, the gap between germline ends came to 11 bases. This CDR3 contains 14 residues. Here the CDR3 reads CASSPGGENTEAFF. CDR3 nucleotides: TGTGCCAGCAGTCCTGGAGGGGAGAACACTGAAGCTTTCTTT.

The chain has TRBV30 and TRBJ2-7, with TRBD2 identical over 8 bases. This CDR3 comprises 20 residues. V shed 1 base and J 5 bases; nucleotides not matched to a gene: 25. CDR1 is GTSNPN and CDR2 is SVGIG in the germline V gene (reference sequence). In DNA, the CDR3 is TGTGCCTGGAGTGGGGGGCTTCCCGAACCCCGTCCCGGGACTAGTCACGAGCAGTACTTC. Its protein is CAWSGGLPEPRPGTSHEQYF. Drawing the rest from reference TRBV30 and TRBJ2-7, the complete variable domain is SQTIHQWPATLVQPVGSPLSLECTVEGTSNPNLYWYRQAAGRGLQLLFYSVGIGQISSEVPQNLSASRPQDRQFILSSKKLLLSDSGFYLCAWSGGLPEPRPGTSHEQYFGPGTRLTVT.

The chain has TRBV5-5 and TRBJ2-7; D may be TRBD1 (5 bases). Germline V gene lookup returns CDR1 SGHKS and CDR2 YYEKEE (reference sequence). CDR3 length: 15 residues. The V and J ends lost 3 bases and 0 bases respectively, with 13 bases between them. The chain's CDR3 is CASSSRTLFSYEQYF. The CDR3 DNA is TGTGCCAGCAGCTCGCGGACACTATTCTCCTACGAGCAGTACTTC.

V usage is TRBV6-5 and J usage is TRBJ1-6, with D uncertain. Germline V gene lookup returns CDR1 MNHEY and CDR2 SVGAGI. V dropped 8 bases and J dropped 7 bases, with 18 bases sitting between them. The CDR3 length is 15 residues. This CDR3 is CASWAAGEGNSPLHF. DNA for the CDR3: TGTGCCAGCTGGGCCGCGGGCGAAGGGAATTCACCCCTCCACTTT.

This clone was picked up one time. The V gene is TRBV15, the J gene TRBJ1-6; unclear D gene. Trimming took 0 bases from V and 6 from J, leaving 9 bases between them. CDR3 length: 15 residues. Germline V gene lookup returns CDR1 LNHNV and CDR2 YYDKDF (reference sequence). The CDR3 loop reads CATSREGGGNSPLHF. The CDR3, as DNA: TGTGCCACCAGCAGAGAAGGAGGAGGTAATTCACCCCTCCACTTT. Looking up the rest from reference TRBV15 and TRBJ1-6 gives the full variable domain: DAMVIQNPRYQVTQFGKPVTLSCSQTLNHNVMYWYQQKSSQAPKLLFHYYDKDFNNEADTPDNFQSRRPNTSFCFLDIRSPGLGDTAMYLCATSREGGGNSPLHFGNGTRLTVT.

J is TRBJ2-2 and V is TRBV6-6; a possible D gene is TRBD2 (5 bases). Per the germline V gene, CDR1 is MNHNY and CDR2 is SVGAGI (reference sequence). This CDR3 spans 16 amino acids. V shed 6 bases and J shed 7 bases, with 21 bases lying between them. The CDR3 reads CASSLPTGDVGGELFF. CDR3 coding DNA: TGTGCCAGCAGCCTGCCCACCGGGGATGTAGGCGGGGAGCTGTTTTTT.

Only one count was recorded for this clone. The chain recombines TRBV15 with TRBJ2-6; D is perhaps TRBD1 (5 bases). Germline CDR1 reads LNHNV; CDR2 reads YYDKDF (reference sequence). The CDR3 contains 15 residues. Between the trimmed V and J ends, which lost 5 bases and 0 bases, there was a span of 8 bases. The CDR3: CATSLDSSGANVLTF. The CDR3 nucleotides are TGTGCCACCAGCTTAGACAGCTCTGGGGCCAACGTCCTGACTTTC.

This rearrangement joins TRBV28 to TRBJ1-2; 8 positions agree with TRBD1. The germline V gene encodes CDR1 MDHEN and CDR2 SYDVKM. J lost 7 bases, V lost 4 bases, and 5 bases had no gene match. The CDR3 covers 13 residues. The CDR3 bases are TGTGCCAGCAGTTGGGGGACAGGTCTTGGCTACACCTTC. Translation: CASSWGTGLGYTF.

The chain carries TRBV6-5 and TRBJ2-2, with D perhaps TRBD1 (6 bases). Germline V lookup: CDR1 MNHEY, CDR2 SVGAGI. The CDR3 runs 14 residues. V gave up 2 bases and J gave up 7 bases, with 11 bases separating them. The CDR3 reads CASSYQQGFGELFF. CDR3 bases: TGTGCCAGCAGTTACCAACAGGGTTTCGGGGAGCTGTTTTTT.

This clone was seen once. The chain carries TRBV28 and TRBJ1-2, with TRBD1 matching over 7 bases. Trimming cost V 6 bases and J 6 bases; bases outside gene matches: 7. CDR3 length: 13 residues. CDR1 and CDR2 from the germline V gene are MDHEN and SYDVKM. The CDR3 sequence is CASRRDRADGYTF. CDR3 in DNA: TGTGCCAGCAGACGTGACAGGGCGGATGGCTACACCTTC.

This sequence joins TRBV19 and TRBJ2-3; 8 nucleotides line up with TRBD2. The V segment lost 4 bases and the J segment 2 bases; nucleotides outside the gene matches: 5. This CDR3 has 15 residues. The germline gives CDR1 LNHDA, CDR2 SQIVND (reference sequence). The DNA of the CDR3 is TGTGCCAGTAGTAAGCTAGCGGGTTACACAGATACGCAGTATTTT. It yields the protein CASSKLAGYTDTQYF.

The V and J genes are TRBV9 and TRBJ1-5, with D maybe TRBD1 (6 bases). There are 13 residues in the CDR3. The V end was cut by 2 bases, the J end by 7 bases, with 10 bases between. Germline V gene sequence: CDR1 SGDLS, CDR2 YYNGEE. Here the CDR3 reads CASSVGAEQPQHF. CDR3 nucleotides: TGTGCCAGCAGCGTGGGGGCGGAACAGCCCCAGCATTTT.

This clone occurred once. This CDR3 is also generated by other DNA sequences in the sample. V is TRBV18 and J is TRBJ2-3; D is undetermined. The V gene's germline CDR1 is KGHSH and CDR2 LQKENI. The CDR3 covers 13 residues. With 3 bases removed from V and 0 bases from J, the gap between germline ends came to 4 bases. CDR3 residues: CASSPPSTDTQYF. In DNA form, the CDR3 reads TGTGCCAGCTCACCTCCGAGCACAGATACGCAGTATTTT.

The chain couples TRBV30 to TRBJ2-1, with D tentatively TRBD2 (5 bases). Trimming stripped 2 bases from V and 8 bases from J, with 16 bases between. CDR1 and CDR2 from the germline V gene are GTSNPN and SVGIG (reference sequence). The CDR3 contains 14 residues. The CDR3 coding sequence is TGTGCCTGGAGTCCGGTCGGAGGTGGAGATGAGCAGTTCTTC. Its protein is CAWSPVGGGDEQFF.

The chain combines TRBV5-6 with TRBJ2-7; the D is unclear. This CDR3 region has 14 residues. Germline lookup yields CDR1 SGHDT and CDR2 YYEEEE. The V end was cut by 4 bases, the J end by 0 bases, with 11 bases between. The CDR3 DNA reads TGTGCCAGCAGCATAAGCAGGTACTCCTACGAGCAGTACTTC. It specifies CASSISRYSYEQYF.

The CDR3: CASSAEGRKNTEAFF. The DNA of the CDR3 is TGTGCCAGCAGCGCGGAGGGACGGAAGAACACTGAAGCTTTCTTT. J is TRBJ1-1 and V is TRBV9; a possible D gene is TRBD1 (5 bases). Germline V gene data show CDR1 as SGDLS and CDR2 as YYNGEE. CDR3 length equals 15 residues. The V end lost 3 bases, the J end lost 1 base, and 13 bases lay between the germline ends.

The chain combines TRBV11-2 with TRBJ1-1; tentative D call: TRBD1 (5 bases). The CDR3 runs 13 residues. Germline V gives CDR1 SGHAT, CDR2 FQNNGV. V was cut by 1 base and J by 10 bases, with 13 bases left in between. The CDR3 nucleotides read TGTGCCAGCAGCTTAGCTCAGGGAAATGGAGCTTTCTTT. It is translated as CASSLAQGNGAFF.